The 12 T cell receptor beta chains below come from one sample, sequenced in a study of blood T cell repertoires in COVID-19. Sequencing used immunoSEQ multiplex PCR; TCRdb keeps in-frame clones, though not all of them. The sample has approximately 220,000 clones, roughly 89% seen once. The sequencing sample was made of PBMCs or T cells enriched from blood (not recorded which). These receptors originate from a woman aged 25 to 39 with acute COVID-19.

The V call is TRBV10-2, the J call TRBJ1-5; TRBD1 matches at 7 bases. This CDR3 contains 17 residues. Trimming took 5 bases from V and 2 from J; bases not matched to a gene: 12. Germline CDR1 reads WSHSY; CDR2 reads SAAADI. This CDR3 reads CASSQLTGFFGNQPQHF. DNA of the CDR3: TGCGCCAGCAGTCAGTTGACAGGGTTCTTTGGCAATCAGCCCCAGCATTTT.

The CDR3 DNA sequence: TGTGCCAGCAGCTTGGGACTAGCGGGGCAAGAGACCCAGTACTTC. This sequence encodes CASSLGLAGQETQYF. This chain uses TRBV9 with TRBJ2-5, with 13 bases identical to TRBD2. Germline CDR1 SGDLS, CDR2 YYNGEE. CDR3 size: 15 residues. V shed 4 bases, J shed 2 bases, and the junction held 2 bases outside the gene matches. Drawing the rest from reference TRBV9 and TRBJ2-5, the complete variable domain is DSGVTQTPKHLITATGQRVTLRCSPRSGDLSVYWYQQSLDQGLQFLIQYYNGEERAKGNILERFSAQQFPDLHSELNLSSLELGDSALYFCASSLGLAGQETQYFGPGTRLLVL.

The gene calls are TRBV10-3 and TRBJ2-1; maybe TRBD1 (5 bases). Trimming removed 3 bases from V and 8 bases from J, with 11 bases in between. This CDR3 region has 13 residues. CDR1 and CDR2 (germline): ENHRY, SYGVKD. CDR3 in amino acids: CAISDRQGDEQFF. The CDR3 coding sequence is TGTGCCATCAGTGATAGGCAGGGCGATGAGCAGTTCTTC.

The chain couples TRBV25-1 to TRBJ1-5, with D uncertain. The CDR3 is made up of 16 amino acids. The germline V and J ends were trimmed by 7 bases and 3 bases, with 19 bases remaining between them. Germline V gene sequence: CDR1 MGHDK, CDR2 SYGVNS. For the CDR3, the DNA is TGTGCCAGCAATCATGGGTGGGGAGGGAACAATCAGCCCCAGCATTTT. It codes for CASNHGWGGNNQPQHF.

This clone was counted only a few times. This chain uses TRBV27 with TRBJ1-3, with 7 bases fitting TRBD1. The CDR3 extends over 14 amino acids. CDR1 and CDR2 from the germline V gene are MNHEY and SMNVEV (reference sequence). V dropped 8 bases and J dropped 6; count of bases not matched to a gene: 10. DNA for the CDR3: TGTGCCAGCGGTAGTCGGACAGGTGAAAACACCATATATTTT. Translation: CASGSRTGENTIYF.

The chain links TRBV11-2 to TRBJ1-2, with a tentative D call TRBD1 (5 bases). Germline-derived CDR1 and CDR2 are SGHAT and FQNNGV. V was cut by 3 bases and J by 8 bases, with 19 bases left in between. This CDR3 comprises 15 residues. The CDR3 region has the DNA TGTGCCAGCAGCTTTCCCGGGCGGGGGTTCAAAGGCTACACCTTC. Translated, it gives CASSFPGRGFKGYTF. Supplemented by reference TRBV11-2 and TRBJ1-2, the full variable domain reads EAGVAQSPRYKIIEKRQSVAFWCNPISGHATLYWYQQILGQGPKLLIQFQNNGVVDDSQLPKDRFSAERLKGVDSTLKIQPAKLEDSAVYLCASSFPGRGFKGYTFGSGTRLTVV.

The V call is TRBV5-6, the J call TRBJ2-5; D is possibly TRBD1 (5 bases). Germline V gene sequence: CDR1 SGHDT, CDR2 YYEEEE. V was shortened by 0 bases and J by 5 bases, with 14 bases between the two germline ends. The CDR3 has 15 amino acids. The CDR3 loop is CASSLGMGRWETQYF. The CDR3 DNA reads TGTGCCAGCAGCTTGGGGATGGGGCGGTGGGAGACCCAGTACTTC.

This chain uses TRBV13 with TRBJ1-2, with D perhaps matching TRBD1 (5 bases). The ends were cut back, 6 bases at V and 6 bases at J, with 11 bases in the middle. The CDR3 extends over 12 amino acids. Germline CDR1 reads PRHDT; CDR2 reads FYEKMQ (reference sequence). This CDR3 reads CASSPQGNGYTF. For the CDR3, the DNA is TGTGCCAGCAGTCCCCAGGGAAATGGCTACACCTTC.

This chain uses TRBV23-1 with TRBJ2-6; D call uncertain. Being an ORF, TRBV23-1 has a function that is uncertain. This CDR3 has 17 residues. Trimming took 4 bases from V and 0 from J, leaving 13 bases between them. The CDR3 loop is CASSPAPQLSGANVLTF. As DNA, the CDR3 is TGCGCCAGCAGTCCCGCCCCACAGCTCTCTGGGGCCAACGTCCTGACTTTC.

The chain couples TRBV4-3 to TRBJ2-5; TRBD2 might be the D (5 bases). The length of the CDR3 is 16 residues. V lost 0 bases and J 2 bases, leaving 13 bases between the germline ends. Per germline, CDR1 LGHNA and CDR2 YSLEER. CDR3 DNA: TGCGCCAGCAGCCAAGATCAGCGGAGGTTACAAGAGACCCAGTACTTC. It yields the protein CASSQDQRRLQETQYF.

The V and J genes are TRBV14 and TRBJ2-7, with D possibly matching TRBD1 (5 bases). Germline V CDR1 and CDR2: SGHDN, FVKESK. V lost 4 bases to trimming and J lost 7 bases, with 17 bases between them. CDR3 length: 14 residues. The DNA of the CDR3 is TGTGCCAGCAGCCGCGGCAGGGATACTTTAGAGCAGTACTTC. Protein: CASSRGRDTLEQYF.

The CDR3 DNA reads as TGTGCCAGTAGTATTGCGGAGGGCGGTGAAGCTTTCTTT. It specifies CASSIAEGGEAFF. The chain has TRBV19 and TRBJ1-1; no definite D call. Trimming cost V 3 bases and J 7 bases, with 12 bases left between them. CDR1 LNHDA and CDR2 SQIVND come from the germline V gene (reference sequence). The CDR3 is 13 residues long.